A single sample is the source of the 29 T cell receptor beta chains below, sequenced in a study of blood T cells in healthy people across ages. A second roughly 7 to 12 cycle PCR used barcoded and J-beta primers. Via MiXCR, TCRdb re-called the 5' RACE reads, giving one row per CDR3 protein. Of some 760,000 distinct CDR3 sequences in the sample, 25% were seen once. The same data also went into a second study, on T cells of mothers and their children.

Sequenced material: blood. These receptors were taken from a boy aged 5-17 years in good health.

CDR3 in amino acids: CASSLKTGGSNTGELFF. For the CDR3, the DNA is TGTGCCAGCAGCTTGAAGACAGGGGGCTCGAACACCGGGGAGCTGTTTTTT. The J gene is TRBJ2-2, the V gene TRBV7-9, with 10 bases fitting TRBD1. Trimming took 3 bases from V and 0 from J; bases not matched to a gene: 4. Germline V gene data show CDR1 as SEHNR and CDR2 as FQNEAQ (reference sequence). The length of the CDR3 is 17 residues.

Ten or more counts support this clonotype. The chain uses TRBV7-6 and TRBJ2-5, with 9 positions matching TRBD1. With V trimmed by 5 bases and J by 4 bases, 8 bases remained unmatched. This CDR3 is built from 15 residues. CDR1 and CDR2 from the germline V gene are SGHVS and FNYEAQ. Here the CDR3 reads CASSDRGRAGETQYF. CDR3 DNA: TGTGCCAGCAGCGACAGGGGGAGAGCGGGAGAGACCCAGTACTTC.

This clonotype has only a few counts. This chain links TRBV27 with TRBJ2-7, with D possibly matching TRBD2 (6 bases). V was trimmed by 5 bases and J by 4 bases, leaving 21 bases between them. The germline gives CDR1 MNHEY, CDR2 SMNVEV (reference sequence). The CDR3 contains 16 residues. CDR3 nucleotide sequence: TGTGCCAGCAGTCCTTTGGGAGGAGGCTCTCCATACGAGCAGTACTTC. Translation gives CASSPLGGGSPYEQYF.

DNA of the CDR3: TGTGCCAGCAGGCGGGACTTAACAGATACGCAGTATTTT. The encoded protein is CASRRDLTDTQYF. The chain has TRBV12-3 or TRBV12-4 and TRBJ2-3, with D perhaps TRBD2 (6 bases). V was pared by 6 bases and J by 3 bases, with 10 bases between. CDR3 length: 13 residues.

CDR3 amino acids: CASRGTINTEAFF. The CDR3 coding sequence is TGTGCCAGCCGGGGAACAATCAACACTGAAGCTTTCTTT. The chain combines TRBV3-1 with TRBJ1-1, with D uncertain. The CDR3 consists of 13 residues. Germline lookup yields CDR1 LGHDT and CDR2 YNNKEL (reference sequence). V lost 8 bases and J 2 bases, leaving 12 bases between the germline ends.

Regarding this clonotype: Mismatch with germline at one junction end may stem from a read error. The gene calls are TRBV5-1 and TRBJ2-3; D possibly corresponds to TRBD1 (5 bases). The CDR3 runs 13 residues. Germline assignment: CDR1 SGHRS and CDR2 YFSETQ. CDR3 sequence: CASSLLDTDAQYF. In DNA, the CDR3 is TGCGCCAGCAGCCTCCTGGACACAGATGCGCAGTATTTT.

Ten or more counts support this clonotype. This sequence joins TRBV4-3 and TRBJ2-1, with D uncertain. CDR3 size: 12 residues. V lost 0 bases and J lost 9, with 6 bases in between. Germline lookup yields CDR1 LGHNA and CDR2 YSLEER. The CDR3 reads CASSQDLGEQFF. The CDR3 DNA sequence: TGCGCCAGCAGCCAAGATTTGGGTGAGCAGTTCTTC.

This clonotype turned up a few times. The V and J genes are TRBV6-5 and TRBJ2-4; 8 bases are a match to TRBD2. The CDR3 consists of 17 residues. V dropped 5 bases and J dropped 0; count of bases not matched to a gene: 9. Per germline, CDR1 MNHEY and CDR2 SVGAGI. This chain's CDR3 is CASSPIAGLLAKNIQYF. DNA of the CDR3: TGTGCCAGCAGTCCTATAGCGGGGCTCCTAGCCAAAAACATTCAGTACTTC.

In its sample, this clonotype was seen a few times. This chain uses TRBV20-1 with TRBJ2-1; 10 nucleotides line up with TRBD2. CDR1 and CDR2 (germline): DFQATT, SNEGSKA (reference sequence). The CDR3 consists of 14 residues. Germline trimming cut 5 bases from V and 4 bases from J; bases unmatched to any gene: 5. This CDR3 is CSAPQLAGYNEQFF. DNA of the CDR3: TGCAGTGCTCCGCAACTAGCGGGGTACAATGAGCAGTTCTTC.

The CDR3 protein is CASSFSVGNTEAFF. The CDR3 DNA reads TGCGCCAGCAGCTTCTCGGTAGGGAACACTGAAGCTTTCTTT. The chain carries TRBV5-1 and TRBJ1-1; D is ambiguous. Germline V gene data show CDR1 as SGHRS and CDR2 as YFSETQ. Trimming removed 2 bases at V and 1 base at J, with 9 bases between. The CDR3 runs to 14 residues. The full variable domain, rest sourced from reference TRBV5-1 and TRBJ1-1, is KAGVTQTPRYLIKTRGQQVTLSCSPISGHRSVSWYQQTPGQGLQFLFEYFSETQRNKGNFPGRFSGRQFSNSRSEMNVSTLELGDSALYLCASSFSVGNTEAFFGQGTRLTVV.

This sequence joins TRBV27 and TRBJ1-2; 10 bases agree with TRBD1. The V segment lost 1 base and the J segment 6 bases; nucleotides outside the gene matches: 2. CDR3 size: 14 residues. Germline V gene data show CDR1 as MNHEY and CDR2 as SMNVEV (reference sequence). The CDR3 nucleotides read TGTGCCAGCAGTTTATGGGGGACAGGGGATGGCTACACCTTC. Translated: CASSLWGTGDGYTF.

The J gene is TRBJ2-5, the V gene TRBV9, with D uncertain. The CDR3 contains 16 residues. Germline-derived CDR1 and CDR2 are SGDLS and YYNGEE. Trimming took 0 bases from V and 9 from J, leaving 21 bases between them. This CDR3 reads CASSVDSLPGVRSQYF. CDR3 nucleotide sequence: TGTGCCAGCAGCGTAGACTCCCTGCCCGGAGTTAGGTCCCAGTACTTC.

This clonotype was seen only a few times. This chain links TRBV29-1 with TRBJ2-1; D is undetermined. Trimming removed 1 base at V and 2 bases at J, with 6 bases between. CDR3 length: 13 residues. Per germline, CDR1 SQVTM and CDR2 ANQGSEA. CDR3 loop: CSVEVSAYNEQFF. The CDR3 DNA reads TGCAGCGTTGAAGTCAGTGCCTACAATGAGCAGTTCTTC.

This clonotype appeared a few times. The chain joins TRBV29-1 to TRBJ2-7; TRBD1 aligns across 9 bases. Germline V gives CDR1 SQVTM, CDR2 ANQGSEA. J gave up 7 bases and V 7 bases, and 8 bases lay outside the gene matches. There are 12 residues in the CDR3. CDR3 residues: CSAGDRAGEQYF. The CDR3 DNA is TGCAGCGCCGGGGACAGGGCAGGAGAGCAGTACTTC.

The DNA of the CDR3 is TGCGCCAGCAGCTTGATAAACCAGGCCCCCGAGGAATACGAGCAGTACTTC. It encodes CASSLINQAPEEYEQYF. V is TRBV5-1 and J is TRBJ2-7; D not resolved. Germline V gives CDR1 SGHRS, CDR2 YFSETQ. The CDR3 extends over 17 amino acids. The V and J ends lost 1 base and 4 bases respectively, with 21 bases between them.

With respect to this clonotype: Compared with germline, one end of the junction differs, possibly owing to a read error. V usage is TRBV7-2 and J usage is TRBJ2-1; 15 nucleotides match TRBD2. The germline CDR1 and CDR2 sequences are SGHTA and FQGNSA. The CDR3 consists of 15 residues. For the CDR3, the DNA is TGTGCCAGCAGCCAAAACCCGGGACTAGCGGGAGGACAGGACTTC. Protein product: CASSQNPGLAGGQDF.

The rearrangement links TRBV6-1 to TRBJ2-4, with TRBD1 matching over 10 bases. This CDR3 region has 13 residues. Germline CDR1 and CDR2: MNHNS and SASEGT. After removal of 4 bases from V and 9 bases from J, the junction contained 3 bases not matched to a gene. The CDR3 protein is CASSGTGGTIQYF. The DNA of the CDR3 is TGTGCCAGCAGTGGGACAGGGGGGACCATTCAGTACTTC.

The gene calls are TRBV7-2 and TRBJ2-2, with 8 bases identical to TRBD1. Unmatched junction bases numbered 7, after V lost 2 bases and J lost 5 bases. The CDR3 length is 16 residues. Germline CDR1 SGHTA, CDR2 FQGNSA. The CDR3 protein is CASSLNQGARTGELFF. The CDR3, as DNA: TGTGCCAGCAGCTTAAATCAGGGGGCAAGGACCGGGGAGCTGTTTTTT.

This clonotype was counted between two and nine times. This chain uses TRBV12-3 or TRBV12-4 with TRBJ2-7; D call uncertain. Trimming took 4 bases from V and 3 from J, leaving 7 bases between them. The CDR3 is made up of 12 amino acids. The CDR3 sequence: CASSYTYYEQYF. CDR3 in DNA: TGTGCCAGCAGTTATACTTACTACGAGCAGTACTTC.

This clonotype was counted only a few times. The chain carries TRBV20-1 and TRBJ1-6; D is unclear. The V gene's germline CDR1 is DFQATT and CDR2 SNEGSKA (reference sequence). The ends were cut back, 2 bases at V and 8 bases at J, with 13 bases in the middle. This CDR3 contains 14 residues. The CDR3 region is CSARFFFRDSPLHF. The CDR3 DNA follows: TGCAGTGCTAGATTTTTCTTCAGAGATTCACCCCTCCACTTT.

The J gene is TRBJ2-3, the V gene TRBV7-2; 14 bases map to TRBD2. CDR3 length: 18 amino acids. Germline lookup yields CDR1 SGHTA and CDR2 FQGNSA. With 5 bases clipped from V and 4 bases from J, the junction kept 11 bases outside the gene matches. CDR3 bases: TGTGCCAGCAGCCCCAAGGGACTAGCGGGAGAGGACGCAGATACGCAGTATTTT. It codes for CASSPKGLAGEDADTQYF.

V gene TRBV7-8 combines with J gene TRBJ2-7; possibly TRBD1 or TRBD2 for D (6 bases each). V lost 4 bases to trimming and J lost 6 bases, with 13 bases between them. The length of the CDR3 is 13 residues. Per the germline V gene, CDR1 is SGHVS and CDR2 is FQNEAQ. CDR3 DNA: TGTGCCAGCAGCTCGTTACAGGGAGGCGAGCAGTACTTC. Its protein is CASSSLQGGEQYF.

There are a few counts of this clonotype. The J gene is TRBJ2-5, the V gene TRBV28; TRBD1 agrees at 7 bases. Germline CDR1 is MDHEN and CDR2 is SYDVKM. The CDR3 has 15 amino acids. The V and J ends lost 1 base and 1 base, in that order; junction bases with no gene match: 3. The CDR3 nucleotides are TGTGCCAGCAGTTTATTTAGGGGGCCCCAAGAGACCCAGTACTTC. This sequence encodes CASSLFRGPQETQYF.

The chain has TRBV28 and TRBJ1-2; D gene unclear. The germline gives CDR1 MDHEN, CDR2 SYDVKM. V lost 3 bases and J lost 7, with 12 bases in between. The CDR3 runs to 13 residues. The CDR3 spells CASSFAPDAGYTF. CDR3 DNA: TGTGCCAGCAGTTTCGCCCCGGACGCTGGCTACACCTTC.

The J gene is TRBJ2-5, the V gene TRBV20-1; possibly TRBD1 for D (5 bases). This CDR3 has 13 residues. V lost 4 bases to trimming and J lost 0 bases, with 9 bases between them. CDR1 and CDR2 from the germline V gene are DFQATT and SNEGSKA (reference sequence). CDR3 loop: CSATMTDQETQYF. The CDR3 DNA reads TGCAGTGCTACCATGACAGACCAAGAGACCCAGTACTTC.

The genes are TRBV12-3 or TRBV12-4 and TRBJ1-1; no definite D call. The CDR3 contains 14 residues. The V gene lost 4 bases and the J gene lost 9 bases, with 18 bases spanning the gap. Here the CDR3 reads CASSSHSIFPQAFF. Written as DNA, the CDR3 is TGTGCCAGCAGTTCGCACAGTATATTTCCCCAAGCTTTCTTT.

This chain joins TRBV7-8 and TRBJ2-1, with TRBD2 identical over 9 bases. The DNA end lines up better with TRBJ2-7; the J call may be wrong. The CDR3 runs 18 residues. Germline V lookup: CDR1 SGHVS, CDR2 FQNEAQ. The CDR3, as DNA: TGTGCCAGCAGCTCCCCCCTCGGGACTAGCAGAAACCCCTACGAGCAGTACTTC. Residues: CASSSPLGTSRNPYEQYF.

A few counts support this clonotype. At one of its ends the junction is not consistent with the germline gene, which may arise from a read error. The chain uses TRBV4-3 and TRBJ2-1, with 9 bases lining up with TRBD2. The CDR3 is 17 residues long. Looked up from germline, CDR1 is LGHNA and CDR2 is YSLEER. The CDR3 DNA follows: TGCGCCAGCAGCCAAGGTACCCGGACTAGCGCGTACAGTGAGCAGTTCTTC. This encodes CASSQGTRTSAYSEQFF.

The chain combines TRBV5-1 with TRBJ2-4, with TRBD1 matching 9 bases. The CDR3 has 14 amino acids. J was trimmed by 8 bases and V by 4 bases; bases with no gene match: 7. In germline, CDR1 is SGHRS, CDR2 YFSETQ. The CDR3 here is CASSEPGQGHIQYF. CDR3 coding DNA: TGCGCCAGCAGCGAGCCGGGACAGGGTCACATTCAGTACTTC.